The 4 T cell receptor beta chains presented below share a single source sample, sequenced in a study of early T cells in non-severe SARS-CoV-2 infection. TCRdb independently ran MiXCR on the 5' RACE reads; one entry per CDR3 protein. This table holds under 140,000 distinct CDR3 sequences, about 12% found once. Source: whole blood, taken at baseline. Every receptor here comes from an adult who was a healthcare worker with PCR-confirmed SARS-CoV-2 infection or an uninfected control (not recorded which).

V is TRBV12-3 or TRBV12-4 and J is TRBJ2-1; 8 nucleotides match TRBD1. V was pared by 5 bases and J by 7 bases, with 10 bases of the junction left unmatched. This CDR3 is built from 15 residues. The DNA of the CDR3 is TGTGCCAGCAGTCCGGGACAGGCCCCCGGGAATGAGCAGTTCTTC. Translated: CASSPGQAPGNEQFF.

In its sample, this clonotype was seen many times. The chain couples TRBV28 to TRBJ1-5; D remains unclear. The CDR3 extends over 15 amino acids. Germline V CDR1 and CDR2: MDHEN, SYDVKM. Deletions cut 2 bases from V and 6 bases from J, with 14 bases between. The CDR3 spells CASSLEMGLVQPQHF. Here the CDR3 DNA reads TGTGCCAGCAGTTTAGAAATGGGTTTAGTTCAGCCCCAGCATTTT.

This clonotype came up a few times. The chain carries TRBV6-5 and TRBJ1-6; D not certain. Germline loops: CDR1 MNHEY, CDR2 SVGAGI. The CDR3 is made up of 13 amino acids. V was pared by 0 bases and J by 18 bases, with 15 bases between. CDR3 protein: CASSYSKRSFSHF. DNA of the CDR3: TGTGCCAGCAGTTACTCGAAAAGGAGTTTTAGCCACTTT.

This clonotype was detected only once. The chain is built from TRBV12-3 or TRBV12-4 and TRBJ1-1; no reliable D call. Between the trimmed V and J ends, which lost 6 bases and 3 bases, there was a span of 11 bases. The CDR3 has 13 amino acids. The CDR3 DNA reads TGTGCCAGCAGCCCTACAGTTGACACTGAAGCTTTCTTT. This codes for CASSPTVDTEAFF.